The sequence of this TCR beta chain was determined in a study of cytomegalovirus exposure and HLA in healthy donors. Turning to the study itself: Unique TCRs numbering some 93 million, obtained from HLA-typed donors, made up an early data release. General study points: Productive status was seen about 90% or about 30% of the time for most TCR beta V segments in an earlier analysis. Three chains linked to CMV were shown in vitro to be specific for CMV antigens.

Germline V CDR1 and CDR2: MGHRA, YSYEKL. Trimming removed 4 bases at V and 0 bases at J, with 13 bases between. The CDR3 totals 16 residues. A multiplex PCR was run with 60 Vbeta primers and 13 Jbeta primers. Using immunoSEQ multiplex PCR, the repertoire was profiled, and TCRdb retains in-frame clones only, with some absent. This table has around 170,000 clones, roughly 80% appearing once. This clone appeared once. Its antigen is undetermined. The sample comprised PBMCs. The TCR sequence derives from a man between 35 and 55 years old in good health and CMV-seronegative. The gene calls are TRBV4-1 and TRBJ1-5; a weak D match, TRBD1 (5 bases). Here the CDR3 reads CASSRSPGNSNQPQHF. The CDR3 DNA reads TGCGCCAGCAGCCGCTCCCCAGGGAATAGCAATCAGCCCCAGCATTTT.